This T cell receptor beta chain was observed in a study of CD8 T cells in Susac syndrome. Study in general: Intravenous immunoglobulin alone or corticosteroids were being given to patients with Susac syndrome at blood draw, unless they were therapy-naive.

The table lists this clonotype with a count of one. In blood CD8+ and CD4+ T cells, TCR beta underwent sequencing. The authors negatively isolated CD8+ and CD4+ T cells and FACS-enriched TEMRA cells. This CDR3 comprises 13 residues. Trimming removed 5 bases at V and 0 bases at J, with 7 bases between. CDR1 and CDR2 (germline): SGHVS, FNYEAQ. Random hexamers were used to reverse transcribe about 0.45 to 1 ug of RNA. Amplification of TCR beta CDR3 was carried out by immunoSEQ multiplex PCR, which covered 54 Vbeta and 13 Jbeta segments. In TCRdb, the immunoSEQ multiplex PCR reads were re-called with MiXCR into one record per CDR3 protein. Of under 80,000 distinct CDR3 sequences listed, 85% to 95% are singletons.

This rearrangement joins TRBV7-6 to TRBJ1-1, with D uncertain. The TCR originated in a human donor with Susac syndrome. The sequenced sample was CD4+ T cells from PBMCs. CDR3 nucleotides: TGTGCCAGCAGCCGAAGGGTGAACACTGAAGCTTTCTTT. This sequence encodes CASSRRVNTEAFF.